This TCR beta chain was documented in a study of T cell repertoires in cytomegalovirus infection. Study-wide results and caveats: Within the response measured ex vivo, HLA-C-restricted CMV-specific TCR beta clonotypes were dominant. There were carriers of CMV plus the relevant HLA, and cumulative public TCR beta family frequency identified them.

One entry per CDR3 protein results from TCRdb running MiXCR on the reads. The sample has over 450,000 distinct CDR3 sequences, roughly 10% seen once; the top ten hold roughly 10%. This clonotype was picked up many times. Its antigen is undetermined. This CDR3 is built from 15 residues. The germline V gene has CDR1 MNHEY and CDR2 SVGAGI. The V and J ends lost 5 bases and 7 bases respectively, with 17 bases between them. Material: PBMCs. This sequence joins TRBV6-5 and TRBJ1-4; perhaps TRBD1 as D (5 bases). The clonotype was recovered from a human donor in good health (CMV status not recorded). Some clones in this sample may be carry-over from other donors' samples. CDR3 region: CASSTNRLRGEKLFF. The DNA of the CDR3 is TGTGCCAGCAGTACTAACAGGCTAAGAGGTGAAAAACTGTTTTTT.